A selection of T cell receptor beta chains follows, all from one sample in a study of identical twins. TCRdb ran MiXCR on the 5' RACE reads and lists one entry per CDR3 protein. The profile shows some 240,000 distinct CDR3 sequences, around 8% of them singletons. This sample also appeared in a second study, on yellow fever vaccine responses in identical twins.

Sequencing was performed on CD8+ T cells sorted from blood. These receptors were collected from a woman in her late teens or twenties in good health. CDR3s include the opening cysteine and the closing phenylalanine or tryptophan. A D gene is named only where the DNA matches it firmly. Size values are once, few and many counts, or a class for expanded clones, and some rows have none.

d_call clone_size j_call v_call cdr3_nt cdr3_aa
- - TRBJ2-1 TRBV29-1 TGCAGCGTTGAAGACAGTCTGAGCTCCTACAATGAGCAGTTCTTC CSVEDSLSSYNEQFF
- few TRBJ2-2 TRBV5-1 TGCGCCAGCAGCCGTGACTACCTCAGCACCGGGGAGCTGTTTTTT CASSRDYLSTGELFF
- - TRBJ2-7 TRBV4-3 TGCGCCAGCAGCCCACATCTTACCGGGACCGCCTACGAGCAGTACTTC CASSPHLTGTAYEQYF
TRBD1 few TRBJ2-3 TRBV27 TGTGCCAGCAGTTTCCTCCGGGACAGGGACCCAGATACGCAGTATTTT CASSFLRDRDPDTQYF
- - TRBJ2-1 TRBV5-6 TGTGCCAGCAGCTTGTTACATCTCGGGAATGAGCAGTTCTTC CASSLLHLGNEQFF
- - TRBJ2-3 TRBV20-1 TGCAGTGCCCCGGGGGCCGGGGGGCCAGATACGCAGTATTTT CSAPGAGGPDTQYF
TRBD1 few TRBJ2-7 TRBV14 TGTGCCAGCAGCCAAAAGGAGACAGGGGGCAGCTCCTACGAGCAGTACTTC CASSQKETGGSSYEQYF
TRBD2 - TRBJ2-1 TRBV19 TGTGCCAGTAGTACCGGAACTAGCGGGAAAAATGAGCAGTTCTTC CASSTGTSGKNEQFF
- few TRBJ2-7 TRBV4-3 TGCGCCAGCAGTCAAAGTCCCTTTGGTTACGAGCAGTACTTC CASSQSPFGYEQYF
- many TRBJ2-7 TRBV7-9 TGTGCCAGCAGCTTAATAAATTTAGCCTACGAGCAGTACTTC CASSLINLAYEQYF
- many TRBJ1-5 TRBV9 TGTGCCAGCAGCGACAGGGAGAGTGACAATCAGCCCCAGCATTTT CASSDRESDNQPQHF
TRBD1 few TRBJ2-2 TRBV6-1 TGTGCCAGCAGTGTGGACAGGGGGCTATCCGGGGAGCTGTTTTTT CASSVDRGLSGELFF
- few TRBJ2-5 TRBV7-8 TGTGCCAGCAGCTTAGCGCCCCCGGGTACCCAGTACTTC CASSLAPPGTQYF
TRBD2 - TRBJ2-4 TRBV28 TGTGCCAGCAGTGCCGCTAGCGGGAGGGCCCAAAACATTCAGTACTTC CASSAASGRAQNIQYF
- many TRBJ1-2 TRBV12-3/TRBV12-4 TGTGCCAGCAGTTATTACGATGGCTACACCTTC CASSYYDGYTF
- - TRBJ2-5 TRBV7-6 TGTGCCAGCAGCTCATCCGGGAGAGAGACCCAGTACTTC CASSSSGRETQYF
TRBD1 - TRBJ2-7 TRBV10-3 TGTGCCATCACATCCAGTTTTCGTCCGGGACAGGGCGAGCAGTACTTC CAITSSFRPGQGEQYF
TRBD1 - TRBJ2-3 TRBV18 TGTGCCAGCTCAGGCGGACAGGGGGCAGATACGCAGTATTTT CASSGGQGADTQYF
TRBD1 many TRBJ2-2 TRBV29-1 TGCAGCGTTGAGGGACAGGGCTTGTACACCGGGGAGCTGTTTTTT CSVEGQGLYTGELFF
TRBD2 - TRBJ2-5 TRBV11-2 TGTGCCAGCAGCTTAGGGACTAGCGCTATAAGGTACCAAGAGACCCAGTACTTC CASSLGTSAIRYQETQYF
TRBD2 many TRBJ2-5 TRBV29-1 TGCAGCGTTGAGATCTGGCGGGAGGGCCTAAAGACCCAGTACTTC CSVEIWREGLKTQYF
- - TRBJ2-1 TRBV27 TGTGCCAGCAGTTACACTTCAAGCTCCTACAATGAGCAGTTCTTC CASSYTSSSYNEQFF